Listed here are 5 T cell receptor beta chains from one sample, sequenced in a study of regulatory T cells in long-lasting Graves disease. With iRepertoire HTBI primers and Arm-PCR of CDR3 regions, TCR beta libraries were built. TCRdb called the multiplex PCR reads again in MiXCR, with one record for every CDR3 protein. The sample contains some 450,000 distinct CDR3 sequences, 23% of which appear only once. Documented time point: persistent/refractory GD, antithyroid drugs over 5 years with positive TRAb. There was RNA extracted from PBMCs, and the TCR library was made from it. The specimen comprised peripheral blood mononuclear cells (PBMCs), sampled when the disease was refractory, from a patient treated with antithyroid drugs. These receptors came from a female donor with Graves disease.

This clonotype was observed at least ten times. This chain connects TRBV15 to TRBJ1-6, with D maybe TRBD1 (5 bases). Germline V gene sequence: CDR1 LNHNV, CDR2 YYDKDF (reference sequence). The CDR3 is made up of 14 amino acids. V lost 4 bases to trimming and J lost 7 bases, with 11 bases between them. The CDR3 DNA sequence: TGTGCCACCAGCATGGGGTGGGACAATTCACCCCTCCACTTT. This gives the protein CATSMGWDNSPLHF.

The rearrangement links TRBV29-1 to TRBJ2-1, with no clear D. Germline loops: CDR1 SQVTM, CDR2 ANQGSEA. V was trimmed by 6 bases and J by 5 bases, leaving 5 bases between them. This CDR3 has 10 amino acids. CDR3 sequence (DNA): TGCAGCGTCGAAAACAATGAGCAGTTCTTC. Protein: CSVENNEQFF.

This clonotype has only a few counts. V gene TRBV27 combines with J gene TRBJ2-3, with 11 bases identical to TRBD2. From germline, CDR1 is MNHEY and CDR2 SMNVEV (reference sequence). This CDR3 is built from 16 residues. V lost 5 bases and J lost 6; bases outside the gene matches: 10. CDR3 in DNA: TGTGCCAGCAGTCTACGGACTAGCGGGCGAACGGATACGCAGTATTTT. As protein: CASSLRTSGRTDTQYF.

The V gene is TRBV27, the J gene TRBJ1-1; a weak D match, TRBD1 (6 bases). The CDR3 length is 15 residues. V lost 0 bases, J lost 2 bases, and 10 bases lay in between. The germline V gene encodes CDR1 MNHEY and CDR2 SMNVEV (reference sequence). CDR3 residues: CASSLSIGGNTEAFF. The CDR3 DNA reads as TGTGCCAGCAGTTTATCGATAGGGGGAAACACTGAAGCTTTCTTT.

V is TRBV7-2 and J is TRBJ2-1, with TRBD2 matching 8 bases. Germline values: CDR1 SGHTA, CDR2 FQGNSA. CDR3 length: 15 amino acids. V shed 2 bases, J shed 4 bases, and the junction held 4 bases outside the gene matches. The CDR3: CASSLKAGVYNEQFF. The CDR3 DNA sequence: TGTGCCAGCAGCTTAAAAGCGGGAGTTTACAATGAGCAGTTCTTC.